This entry describes one TCR beta chain. Antigen specificity is unknown. This sample was taken from a study of cytomegalovirus exposure and HLA in healthy donors. Study overall: Early on, a data release was issued that held tens of millions of unique TCRs from HLA-typed donors. Overall study results and limits: Most CMV-associated TCR beta chains appeared HLA-restricted in a later analysis.

The CDR3 is made up of 16 amino acids. V dropped 9 bases and J dropped 3 bases, with 23 bases sitting between them. Germline V gives CDR1 MNHEY, CDR2 SMNVEV (reference sequence). Vbeta (60) and Jbeta (13) primers were used in the PCR. How the authors handled the data: Roughly 10 million shared chains were among about 80 million unique TCR beta chains counted in a later analysis. TCRdb's copy holds only in-frame clones and misses some; the assay was immunoSEQ multiplex PCR. That table gives V, J and clone size, and the DNA gave D and trimming. The data hold around 150,000 clones, with roughly 80% observed a single time.

The chain uses TRBV27 and TRBJ1-1, with unresolved D. Sequenced input: PBMCs. This TCR came from a woman in her forties in good health and CMV-seropositive. The CDR3 protein is CASTPYQDDFDTEAFF. CDR3 coding DNA: TGTGCCAGTACCCCCTATCAGGATGATTTTGACACTGAAGCTTTCTTT.